These T cell receptor beta chains were read from a single sample in a study of OX40 agonist ivuxolimab in advanced cancers. Produced via immunoSEQ multiplex PCR; TCRdb's table is partial and in-frame only. This table has around 35,000 clones, 60% to 80% appearing once. Here the sequenced sample was CD4+ or CD8+ T cells sorted from blood, taken in a trial of the OX40 agonist ivuxolimab. All receptors come from an adult with an advanced solid tumor such as melanoma, head and neck, liver or kidney cancer. Both conserved end residues are trimmed from each CDR3. D genes are given only for firm matches.

NA,TRBV27,ASSPAGYNSPLH
TRBD2,TRBV27,ASSFEERGMISTDTQY
NA,TRBV6-5,ASSYRLADTQY
NA,TRBV2,ASSGTGVYEQY
TRBD1,TRBV4-1,ASRLRTGGLEREETQY
NA,TRBV28,ASSSDSSYEQY
NA,TRBV29-1,SVGGRRNTEAF
NA,TRBV27,ASSLSILGGAF
TRBD1,TRBV19,ASTEPGQGRLTEAF
NA,TRBV2,ASSEFRVIYEQY
NA,TRBV13,ASSLRGGEQPQH
NA,TRBV7-3,ASSLGLRADTQY
TRBD1,TRBV7-2,ASSLAGVTGGFSEQY
TRBD2,TRBV28,ATCTGTSAYNEQF
TRBD1,TRBV7-2,ASSTVPGQTRSSYEQY
TRBD2,TRBV7-9,ASSLPGLAKNEQF
NA,TRBV7-8,ASSVGNTEAF
TRBD1,TRBV6-5,ASSPGTGGNEQF
NA,TRBV5-1,ASSLAGVTQY
TRBD1,TRBV5-1,ASSLAPRGQDTEAF
NA,TRBV4-3,ASSQEWTTTDTQY
NA,TRBV6-6,ASSYSGGAGLDTQY
NA,TRBV25-1,ASRNLVNYEQY
NA,TRBV6-5,ASSYSRGGVGTEAF
TRBD2,TRBV7-2,ASRLRRGGLETQY
NA,TRBV28,ASSLFTGFLQQPGPLH
NA,TRBV11-2,ASSLVGLSYEQY
TRBD2,TRBV7-2,ASSPIAGGLGTQY
TRBD1,TRBV10-3,AISEGGQGRQDEQY